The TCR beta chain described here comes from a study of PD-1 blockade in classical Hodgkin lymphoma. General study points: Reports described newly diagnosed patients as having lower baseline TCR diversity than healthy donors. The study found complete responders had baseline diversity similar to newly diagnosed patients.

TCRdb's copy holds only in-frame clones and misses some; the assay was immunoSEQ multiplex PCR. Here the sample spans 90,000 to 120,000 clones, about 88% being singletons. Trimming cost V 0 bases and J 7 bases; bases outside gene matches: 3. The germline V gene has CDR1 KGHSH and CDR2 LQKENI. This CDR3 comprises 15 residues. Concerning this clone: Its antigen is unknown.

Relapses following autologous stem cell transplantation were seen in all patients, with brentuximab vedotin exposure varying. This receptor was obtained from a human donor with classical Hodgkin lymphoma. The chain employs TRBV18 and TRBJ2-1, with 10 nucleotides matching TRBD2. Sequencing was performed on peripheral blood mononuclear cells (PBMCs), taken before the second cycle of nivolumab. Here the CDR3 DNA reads TGTGCCAGCTCACCACCTAGCGGGAGGATGAATGAGCAGTTCTTC. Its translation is CASSPPSGRMNEQFF.